This record looks at one T cell receptor beta chain sequence and its context. Diagnostic decisions used clinical symptoms, serum thyroxine and TRAb, thyroid ultrasound and orbital computed tomography. This sample stems from a study of T cells in Graves' hyperthyroidism and ophthalmopathy. V shed 5 bases, J shed 3 bases, and the junction held 7 bases outside the gene matches. Germline loops: CDR1 LNHNV, CDR2 YYDKDF (reference sequence). This CDR3 region has 15 residues. Researchers took RNA transcripts and amplified the TCR beta CDR3 regions from them. A first-round RT-PCR of the TCR CDR3 used the HTBI primer set. TCRdb recomputed calls from the multiplex PCR reads with MiXCR, one row per CDR3 protein. The sample contains hundreds of thousands of distinct CDR3 sequences, roughly 46% of which appear only once.

The source material was peripheral blood or thyroid tissue (not recorded which). This sequence originates from an adult man with Graves' disease, either hyperthyroidism or ophthalmopathy (not recorded which). This sequence joins TRBV15 and TRBJ1-5; 7 positions match TRBD1. The CDR3 region is CATSADRAVNQPQHF. The DNA of the CDR3 is TGTGCCACCAGCGCCGACAGGGCTGTCAATCAGCCCCAGCATTTT.